These 10 T cell receptor beta chains originate from one sample sequenced in a study of shared clonotypes between healthy human individuals. TCRdb's copy holds only in-frame clones and misses some; the assay was immunoSEQ multiplex PCR. The sample comprises about 1.1 million clones, around 78% of which are singletons, and about 0.52% rests with the top ten. Material for sequencing was memory CD4+ T cells from PBMCs. The subset here: CD45RA-negative fraction. The receptors shown here come from a man younger than 30 in good health. Some clones in this sample may be carry-over from other donors' samples.

The CDR3 region is CSVPNLGQGEYAEAFF. CDR3 bases: TGCAGCGTACCAAACCTTGGACAGGGAGAATATGCTGAAGCTTTCTTT. This sequence joins TRBV29-1 and TRBJ1-1; 8 positions match TRBD1. The CDR3 sequence is 16 residues long. V was pared by 6 bases and J by 6 bases, with 18 bases of the junction left unmatched. Germline V gives CDR1 SQVTM, CDR2 ANQGSEA.

The chain combines TRBV29-1 with TRBJ2-7, with 12 bases lining up with TRBD2. CDR3 length: 15 amino acids. Germline V gives CDR1 SQVTM, CDR2 ANQGSEA. V trimming: 3 bases; J trimming: 1 base; junction bases outside the gene matches: 4. The DNA for the CDR3 is TGCAGCGTTGACGGGCTAGCGGGAGGGTCCTACGAGCAGTACTTC. Its protein product is CSVDGLAGGSYEQYF.

CDR3 in DNA: TGTGCCAGTAGGAGCGGGAATACGCAGTATTTT. It codes for CASRSGNTQYF. V and J are TRBV19 and TRBJ2-3; TRBD2 matches at 7 bases. Unmatched junction bases numbered 1, after V lost 6 bases and J lost 7 bases. The CDR3 contains 11 residues. Germline V gene lookup returns CDR1 LNHDA and CDR2 SQIVND (reference sequence). Complete variable domain (other parts from reference TRBV19 and TRBJ2-3): DGGITQSPKYLFRKEGQNVTLSCEQNLNHDAMYWYRQDPGQGLRLIYYSQIVNDFQKGDIAEGYSVSREKKESFPLTVTSAQKNPTAFYLCASRSGNTQYFGPGTRLTVL.

Here the CDR3 reads CASGPRLSEQFF. The CDR3 DNA follows: TGTGCCAGCGGTCCCCGGCTGAGTGAGCAGTTCTTC. The rearrangement links TRBV28 to TRBJ2-1, with D unclear. The CDR3 is made up of 12 amino acids. Per the germline V gene, CDR1 is MDHEN and CDR2 is SYDVKM. V lost 8 bases and J 9 bases, leaving 14 bases between the germline ends. The full variable domain, rest sourced from reference TRBV28 and TRBJ2-1, is DVKVTQSSRYLVKRTGEKVFLECVQDMDHENMFWYRQDPGLGLRLIYFSYDVKMKEKGDIPEGYSVSREKKERFSLILESASTNQTSMYLCASGPRLSEQFFGPGTRLTVL.

This chain joins TRBV5-1 and TRBJ2-1, with TRBD1 matching over 10 bases. Germline values: CDR1 SGHRS, CDR2 YFSETQ. This CDR3 comprises 16 residues. V was clipped by 6 bases and J by 3 bases; unmatched bases: 9. The CDR3 sequence: CASNPAGTGDYNEQFF. The CDR3, as DNA: TGCGCCAGCAACCCAGCCGGGACAGGGGACTACAATGAGCAGTTCTTC.

V gene TRBV7-2 combines with J gene TRBJ1-1; D unclear. The CDR3 is 17 amino acids. Germline CDR1 reads SGHTA; CDR2 reads FQGNSA. Deletions cut 0 bases from V and 4 bases from J, with 18 bases between. CDR3 sequence (DNA): TGTGCCAGCAGCTTAGCGGGGTCAAGGGTGGTCGGCACTGAAGCTTTCTTT. Translated, it gives CASSLAGSRVVGTEAFF.

The rearrangement links TRBV4-3 to TRBJ2-7; TRBD2 aligns across 7 bases. Germline lookup yields CDR1 LGHNA and CDR2 YSLEER. The CDR3 sequence is 16 residues long. The junction had 7 bases not matched to a gene; V was cut back by 1 base and J by 1 base. The CDR3 bases are TGCGCCAGCAGCCAAGTGTCGCGGGGGTCTTCCTACGAGCAGTACTTC. This translates into CASSQVSRGSSYEQYF.

About this clone: This is likely a read error, given that the CDR3 carries no conserved phenylalanine or tryptophan at its end. The V and J genes are TRBV5-1 and TRBJ1-5, with no clear D. The ends were cut back, 0 bases at V and 4 bases at J, with 5 bases in the middle. Germline V gene lookup returns CDR1 SGHRS and CDR2 YFSETQ. The length of the CDR3 is 13 residues. For the CDR3, the DNA is TGCGCCAGCAGCTTGGTGGGGAATCAGCCCCAGCATCTT. Amino acids: CASSLVGNQPQHL.

This clone was found a few times. The J gene is TRBJ1-2, the V gene TRBV28; 9 bases align to TRBD1. The CDR3 runs to 14 residues. Germline CDR1 MDHEN, CDR2 SYDVKM. The J segment lost 3 bases and the V segment lost 6 bases, leaving 5 bases of the junction unmatched. The CDR3: CASRGTGFDYGYTF. As DNA, the CDR3 is TGTGCCAGCAGGGGGACAGGGTTCGACTATGGCTACACCTTC.

The chain employs TRBV7-9 and TRBJ1-3; a possible D gene is TRBD1 (6 bases). The germline gives CDR1 SEHNR, CDR2 FQNEAQ (reference sequence). V lost 1 base and J lost 0, with 13 bases in between. The CDR3 is 17 amino acids. The DNA for the CDR3 is TGTGCCAGCAGCTTAGTCTTAGGACAGCTCTCTGGAAACACCATATATTTT. It is translated as CASSLVLGQLSGNTIYF.